This T cell receptor beta chain derives from a study of cytomegalovirus exposure and HLA in healthy donors. PCR amplification relied on 60 Vbeta primers (plus 13 Jbeta primers). Method: immunoSEQ multiplex PCR; TCRdb's copy keeps in-frame clones and lacks some. This repertoire shows about 140,000 clones, around 80% found once; its top ten account for around 6.3%. V was shortened by 1 base and J by 4 bases, with 14 bases between the two germline ends. This CDR3 spans 14 amino acids. Germline-derived CDR1 and CDR2 are GTSNPN and SVGIG (reference sequence). The clonotype comes from a man aged 40-55 years in good health and CMV-seropositive. V gene TRBV30 combines with J gene TRBJ2-7; D might be TRBD2 (7 bases). What was sequenced was PBMCs. CDR3 bases: TGTGCCTGGAGTGGTGGGGGGGGCTGGTACGAGCAGTACTTC. Residues: CAWSGGGGWYEQYF.